The 20 T cell receptor beta chains listed next were all sequenced from one sample in a study of neurological immune-mediated disorders. This sample's time point: longitudinal time-point 2. TCRdb itself ran the 5' RACE reads through MiXCR, one entry per CDR3 protein. The top ten clones hold about 12% of a sample with fewer than 70,000 distinct CDR3 sequences, about 10% of them seen once. The specimen sequenced was PBMCs. The receptors were sampled from a man between 25 and 39 years old in good health.

The sample holds many counts of this clonotype. J is TRBJ1-1 and V is TRBV15; D is undetermined. The CDR3 totals 14 residues. CDR1 and CDR2 (germline): LNHNV, YYDKDF (reference sequence). V dropped 1 base and J dropped 4 bases, with 10 bases sitting between them. For the CDR3, the DNA is TGTGCCACCAGCAGAGGTAGCAGCGGCACTGAAGCTTTCTTT. Translated, it gives CATSRGSSGTEAFF. Filled out from reference TRBV15 and TRBJ1-1, the complete variable domain reads DAMVIQNPRYQVTQFGKPVTLSCSQTLNHNVMYWYQQKSSQAPKLLFHYYDKDFNNEADTPDNFQSRRPNTSFCFLDIRSPGLGDTAMYLCATSRGSSGTEAFFGQGTRLTVV.

In its sample, this clonotype was seen a few times. The chain combines TRBV6-6 with TRBJ2-5; D gene unclear. The V gene's germline CDR1 is MNHNY and CDR2 SVGAGI (reference sequence). There are 14 residues in the CDR3. Trimming stripped 6 bases from V and 5 bases from J, with 16 bases between. The CDR3 DNA follows: TGTGCCAGCAGACAAGCTCTTGGGTCGGAGACCCAGTACTTC. Translated, it gives CASRQALGSETQYF.

This clonotype was recorded at least ten times. This chain connects TRBV27 to TRBJ2-5; TRBD2 aligns across 7 bases. The V and J ends lost 5 bases and 5 bases, in that order; junction bases with no gene match: 8. Per germline, CDR1 MNHEY and CDR2 SMNVEV (reference sequence). CDR3 length equals 14 residues. The chain's CDR3 is CASSPLGGRETQYF. The DNA of the CDR3 is TGTGCCAGCAGTCCATTGGGGGGGAGGGAGACCCAGTACTTC.

This clonotype was observed at least ten times. This chain links TRBV5-1 with TRBJ1-1, with D perhaps matching TRBD1 (6 bases). The CDR3 is 13 residues long. CDR1 is SGHRS, CDR2 YFSETQ, per germline. Deletions cut 4 bases from V and 6 bases from J, with 13 bases between. CDR3 sequence: CASSTGQFPEAFF. CDR3 nucleotides: TGCGCCAGCAGCACAGGACAGTTTCCTGAAGCTTTCTTT. Filled out from reference TRBV5-1 and TRBJ1-1, the complete variable domain reads KAGVTQTPRYLIKTRGQQVTLSCSPISGHRSVSWYQQTPGQGLQFLFEYFSETQRNKGNFPGRFSGRQFSNSRSEMNVSTLELGDSALYLCASSTGQFPEAFFGQGTRLTVV.

This clonotype was detected ten times or more. V and J are TRBV29-1 and TRBJ2-7; no reliable D call. The CDR3 consists of 13 residues. Germline CDR1 is SQVTM and CDR2 is ANQGSEA. Trimming took 6 bases from V and 3 from J, leaving 15 bases between them. The CDR3 is CSVIIARSYEQYF. The DNA for the CDR3 is TGCAGCGTAATAATAGCAAGGAGCTACGAGCAGTACTTC.

This clonotype showed up many times. The rearrangement joins TRBV28 to TRBJ2-7; D call uncertain. Trimming stripped 5 bases from V and 4 bases from J, with 15 bases between. This CDR3 has 14 residues. Germline V lookup: CDR1 MDHEN, CDR2 SYDVKM. The CDR3 reads CASSPLTELYEQYF. The CDR3 region has the DNA TGTGCCAGCAGTCCTCTGACGGAGCTATACGAGCAGTACTTC.

Many counts were recorded for this clonotype. This chain connects TRBV27 to TRBJ2-3; maybe TRBD1 (6 bases). The CDR3 spans 13 residues. Trimming removed 6 bases at V and 4 bases at J, with 11 bases between. CDR1 is MNHEY, CDR2 SMNVEV, per germline (reference sequence). As DNA, the CDR3 is TGTGCCAGCAGAAAAGGGGGTGCAGATACGCAGTATTTT. As protein: CASRKGGADTQYF.

This clonotype was recorded at least ten times. This chain joins TRBV5-1 and TRBJ2-7; 16 nucleotides match TRBD2. The germline CDR1 and CDR2 sequences are SGHRS and YFSETQ. V lost 2 bases and J lost 3; bases outside the gene matches: 5. The CDR3 is 17 residues long. The CDR3 sequence is CASSFGTSGRALYEQYF. The CDR3, as DNA: TGCGCCAGCAGCTTCGGGACTAGCGGGAGGGCCCTCTACGAGCAGTACTTC. Full variable domain (remainder filled in from reference TRBV5-1 and TRBJ2-7): KAGVTQTPRYLIKTRGQQVTLSCSPISGHRSVSWYQQTPGQGLQFLFEYFSETQRNKGNFPGRFSGRQFSNSRSEMNVSTLELGDSALYLCASSFGTSGRALYEQYFGPGTRLTVT.

The sample holds many counts of this clonotype. The CDR3 spells CSVSYGAYEQYF. CDR3 DNA sequence: TGCAGCGTTAGTTACGGGGCCTACGAGCAGTACTTC. This chain joins TRBV29-1 and TRBJ2-7; D perhaps matches TRBD2 (5 bases). The CDR3 runs 12 residues. Germline CDR1 and CDR2: SQVTM and ANQGSEA. The ends were cut back, 5 bases at V and 2 bases at J, with 10 bases in the middle.

The chain combines TRBV12-3 or TRBV12-4 with TRBJ2-2, with 13 bases lining up with TRBD2. The V segment lost 4 bases and the J segment 3 bases; nucleotides outside the gene matches: 8. This CDR3 spans 18 amino acids. The CDR3 DNA reads TGTGCCAGCAGTTCTGGACTAGCGGGAGTGGGATACACCGGGGAGCTGTTTTTT. This translates into CASSSGLAGVGYTGELFF.

This clonotype occurred many times. The V gene is TRBV7-2, the J gene TRBJ1-1; D gene unclear. Looked up from germline, CDR1 is SGHTA and CDR2 is FQGNSA. V lost 5 bases and J lost 1, with 8 bases in between. This CDR3 is built from 13 residues. The CDR3 here is CASSSWENTEAFF. As DNA, the CDR3 is TGTGCCAGCAGCAGCTGGGAGAACACTGAAGCTTTCTTT.

There are a few counts of this clonotype. V is TRBV27 and J is TRBJ2-2; D gene uncertain. The CDR3 is 13 amino acids. The germline CDR1 and CDR2 sequences are MNHEY and SMNVEV (reference sequence). V lost 2 bases to trimming and J lost 8 bases, with 9 bases between them. The CDR3 reads CASSLTPTGELFF. DNA for the CDR3: TGTGCCAGCAGTTTAACACCCACGGGGGAGCTGTTTTTT.

This clonotype was observed many times. This sequence joins TRBV27 and TRBJ1-5; the D gene is possibly TRBD1 (5 bases). Germline-derived CDR1 and CDR2 are MNHEY and SMNVEV (reference sequence). Trimming left V 4 bases short and J 4 bases short, with 8 bases between. The CDR3 runs 13 residues. CDR3 protein: CASSWDGNQPQHF. The DNA for the CDR3 is TGTGCCAGCAGTTGGGACGGGAATCAGCCCCAGCATTTT.

This clonotype was seen repeatedly, ten times or more. The chain is built from TRBV29-1 and TRBJ1-2; D possibly corresponds to TRBD1 (6 bases). From germline, CDR1 is SQVTM and CDR2 ANQGSEA. This CDR3 contains 12 residues. V gave up 4 bases and J gave up 6 bases, with 12 bases separating them. Here the CDR3 DNA reads TGCAGCGTTGGCGACAGGAACCATGGCTACACCTTC. Protein: CSVGDRNHGYTF.

This clonotype was counted at least ten times. The chain couples TRBV7-9 to TRBJ1-1; tentatively, D is TRBD1 (6 bases). The germline V gene encodes CDR1 SEHNR and CDR2 FQNEAQ (reference sequence). V dropped 5 bases and J dropped 4 bases, with 14 bases sitting between them. The CDR3 extends over 14 amino acids. This CDR3 reads CASSDTGLGTEAFF. CDR3 in DNA: TGTGCCAGCAGCGACACAGGGTTGGGCACTGAAGCTTTCTTT.

This clonotype showed up many times. The chain couples TRBV28 to TRBJ2-7, with 9 bases identical to TRBD1. Germline V gives CDR1 MDHEN, CDR2 SYDVKM. Losses at the gene ends were 7 bases for V and 2 bases for J; bases not matched to a gene: 3. The CDR3 extends over 13 amino acids. CDR3 DNA sequence: TGTGCCAGCATGGGGACAGGGACCTACGAGCAGTACTTC. This translates into CASMGTGTYEQYF.

This clonotype was seen many times. V is TRBV7-3 and J is TRBJ2-5; 8 bases map to TRBD2. V shed 2 bases, J shed 2 bases, and the junction held 1 base outside the gene matches. The V gene's germline CDR1 is SGHTA and CDR2 FQGTGA. The CDR3 length is 14 residues. The CDR3 loop is CASSLSSGQETQYF. The CDR3 DNA follows: TGTGCCAGCAGCTTATCTAGCGGGCAAGAGACCCAGTACTTC.

This clonotype was picked up many times. The chain combines TRBV7-3 with TRBJ2-2; D is undetermined. The CDR3 length is 15 residues. V lost 0 bases to trimming and J lost 6 bases, with 11 bases between them. Germline V gene sequence: CDR1 SGHTA, CDR2 FQGTGA. The CDR3 DNA is TGTGCCAGCAGCTTAACGGGGTCTGGGGCCGGGGAGCTGTTTTTT. The encoded protein is CASSLTGSGAGELFF.

This clonotype rates as medium-sized. This chain joins TRBV7-9 and TRBJ1-2; 9 nucleotides line up with TRBD1. The CDR3 loop spans 17 amino acids. The germline V gene has CDR1 SEHNR and CDR2 FQNEAQ (reference sequence). The ends lost 1 base at V and 1 base at J; junction bases unmatched: 7. The CDR3 loop is CASSLDYPGQGNYGYTF. The CDR3 DNA reads TGTGCCAGCAGCTTAGATTATCCGGGACAGGGTAACTATGGCTACACCTTC.

This clonotype showed up just a few times. The chain is built from TRBV7-7 and TRBJ2-1; a weak D match, TRBD2 (5 bases). Germline V gives CDR1 SSHAT, CDR2 FNYEAQ (reference sequence). V dropped 4 bases and J dropped 8 bases, with 15 bases sitting between them. CDR3 length equals 14 residues. The CDR3 DNA follows: TGTGCCAGCAGCTCGAGGGCGTATATAGATGAGCAGTTCTTC. Residues: CASSSRAYIDEQFF.